This T cell receptor (beta chain) emerged from a study of cytomegalovirus exposure and HLA in healthy donors. The PCR was carried out with 60 Vbeta primers and 13 Jbeta primers. Repertoires were generated with immunoSEQ multiplex PCR, while TCRdb's copy carries only in-frame clones and drops some. Here the sample spans 100,000 to 150,000 clones, 73% being singletons. The sequence was collected from a man aged 55 to 69 in good health and CMV-seropositive. What was sequenced was PBMCs.

The CDR3 DNA reads TGCGCCAGCAAAAGTTCGGGACAGGGGGCGTCCAATGAGCAGTTCTTC. This encodes CASKSSGQGASNEQFF. V gene TRBV23-1 combines with J gene TRBJ2-1, with TRBD1 matching 12 bases. TRBV23-1 is assigned to the ORF class and has an uncertain function. J lost 6 bases, V lost 7 bases, and 10 bases had no gene match. The CDR3 is 16 amino acids.